The 5 T cell receptor beta chains below come from one sample, sequenced in a study of blood T cell repertoires in COVID-19. Here immunoSEQ multiplex PCR was the method, and the copy in TCRdb shows in-frame clones only, minus some. In the table there are around 250,000 clones, approximately 90% of which are singletons. Material for sequencing was PBMCs or T cells enriched from blood (not recorded which). The receptor source for this set is a woman aged 25-40 years with acute COVID-19.

V usage is TRBV6-5 and J usage is TRBJ1-1; unclear D gene. The V and J ends lost 4 bases and 7 bases respectively, with 16 bases between them. CDR1 MNHEY and CDR2 SVGAGI come from the germline V gene. The CDR3 contains 14 residues. The CDR3 coding sequence is TGTGCCAGCAGTTCCAGGACCGGCGCGGGTGAAGCTTTCTTT. Residues: CASSSRTGAGEAFF.

V and J are TRBV7-8 and TRBJ2-7; unclear D gene. Looked up from germline, CDR1 is SGHVS and CDR2 is FQNEAQ. The V and J ends lost 5 bases and 6 bases respectively, with 11 bases between them. The CDR3 has 12 residues. This chain's CDR3 is CASSPRVAEQYF. The CDR3 nucleotides read TGTGCCAGCAGCCCTCGGGTTGCCGAGCAGTACTTC.

This rearrangement joins TRBV30 to TRBJ2-3; 8 bases fit TRBD2. Trimming at V came to 6 bases and at J to 3 bases, leaving 8 bases not matched to a gene. Per germline, CDR1 GTSNPN and CDR2 SVGIG (reference sequence). The CDR3 length is 14 residues. CDR3 nucleotide sequence: TGTGCCTGCCCAAAGACTAGCGCAACAGATACGCAGTATTTT. Amino acid sequence: CACPKTSATDTQYF.

The chain links TRBV19 to TRBJ1-5; possible D gene TRBD1, 6 bases. The CDR3 has 15 residues. Germline CDR1 LNHDA, CDR2 SQIVND (reference sequence). The V and J ends lost 3 bases and 3 bases respectively, with 12 bases between them. CDR3 in DNA: TGTGCCAGTAGTATGTCCGGGACAACCAATCAGCCCCAGCATTTT. This encodes CASSMSGTTNQPQHF.

The V and J genes are TRBV12-3 or TRBV12-4 and TRBJ1-4, with 7 bases lining up with TRBD1. CDR3 length: 13 residues. Trimming removed 5 bases from V and 5 bases from J; junction bases left unmatched: 2. The CDR3 reads CASSGDSNEKLFF. The DNA for the CDR3 is TGTGCCAGCAGTGGGGACAGCAATGAAAAACTGTTTTTT.